The present T cell receptor beta chain was sequenced within a study of T cells after yellow fever vaccination. Study overall: Fractions of limited cellularity were prepared by means of SMART-Seq v4 Ultra Low Input.

In TCRdb, the 5' RACE reads were re-called with MiXCR into one record per CDR3 protein. The sample has 200,000 to 300,000 distinct CDR3 sequences, approximately 6.7% seen once. V was shortened by 4 bases and J by 0 bases, with 4 bases between the two germline ends. CDR3 length: 11 amino acids. Germline CDR1 and CDR2: SQVTM and ANQGSEA. This clonotype was counted many times. The V call is TRBV29-1, the J call TRBJ2-7; D is unclear. This clonotype originated in a man aged 25 to 40 who received the YFV17D yellow fever vaccine. Sequenced material: CD4+ T cells sorted from PBMCs, taken on the day of the yellow fever booster vaccination. The CDR3 here is CSVGSSYEQYF. Here the CDR3 DNA reads TGCAGCGTTGGTAGCTCCTACGAGCAGTACTTC.